Included here is one T cell receptor beta chain sequence, with context. Its specificity is not known. Among the 120 subjects of the validation cohort, separate from the roughly 600-subject first cohort, were the donors. Libraries were prepared by immunoSEQ multiplex PCR; TCRdb keeps only in-frame clonotypes and omits some of them. This sample yields about 160,000 clones, of which 85% to 90% are seen a single time; 5.5% to 6% belongs to the top ten. Germline trimming cut 4 bases from V and 3 bases from J; bases unmatched to any gene: 6. Germline CDR1 SGDLS, CDR2 YYNGEE. CDR3 length: 14 amino acids. The data derive from a study of cytomegalovirus exposure and HLA in healthy donors. Study-level background: Per a later analysis, the roughly 670 first-cohort and more than 100 validation repertoires shared one platform. The study, taken as a whole, reports: The study flagged approximately 180 TCR beta chains as cytomegalovirus-associated. A few of the chains that were CMV-associated were confirmed in vitro to be specific for CMV antigens.

V usage is TRBV9 and J usage is TRBJ1-1, with 7 bases fitting TRBD1. The sequenced material came from PBMCs. The sequence derives from a woman between 25 and 40 years old in good health and CMV-seronegative. CDR3 bases: TGTGCCAGCAGCCCCAGGGGGAGGGACACTGAAGCTTTCTTT. This translates into CASSPRGRDTEAFF. The whole variable domain, remainder taken from reference TRBV9 and TRBJ1-1, is DSGVTQTPKHLITATGQRVTLRCSPRSGDLSVYWYQQSLDQGLQFLIQYYNGEERAKGNILERFSAQQFPDLHSELNLSSLELGDSALYFCASSPRGRDTEAFFGQGTRLTVV.